Listed below are T cell receptor beta chains from one sample, sequenced in a study of blood T cell repertoires in COVID-19. Some clones are missing from TCRdb's copy, which holds only in-frame ones; the method was immunoSEQ multiplex PCR. The sample has roughly 200,000 clones; 86% are singletons. Material for sequencing was peripheral blood. Receptors originate from a man older than 75 with acute or convalescent COVID-19. The CDR3 runs from the conserved cysteine through the conserved F or W. A D gene is named only where the DNA matches it firmly. Clone size is not always given. Where it is, it says once, few, many or a class for expanded clones.

clone_size | j_call | v_call | d_call | cdr3_nt | cdr3_aa
. | TRBJ2-3 | TRBV6-6 | TRBD1 | TGTGCTACAGGGGTCACAGATACGCAGTATTTT | CATGVTDTQYF
. | TRBJ1-1 | TRBV7-8 | TRBD1 | TGTGCCAGCAGCTCCCGACAGGGCCCGGGGAACACTGAAGCTTTCTTT | CASSSRQGPGNTEAFF
. | TRBJ1-6 | TRBV6-5 | . | TGTGCCAGCAGTCCAACCCGGGTGGTTAATTCACCCCTCCACTTT | CASSPTRVVNSPLHF
once | TRBJ2-1 | TRBV7-6 | TRBD1 | TGTGCCAGCAGCCTGGGACAGGCACGGATCAATGAGCAGTTCTTC | CASSLGQARINEQFF
. | TRBJ2-1 | TRBV5-6 | TRBD1 | TGTGCCAGCAGCCTTAAGGGGGCGCTCAGTGAGCAGTTCTTC | CASSLKGALSEQFF
. | TRBJ1-4 | TRBV5-1 | TRBD1 | TGCGCCAGCAGTTTCGACAGGGGGCGGACTAATGAAAAACTGTTTTTT | CASSFDRGRTNEKLFF
. | TRBJ2-1 | TRBV7-9 | TRBD2 | TGTGCCAGCAGCTTAAGGACTAGCGACAATGAGCAGTTCTTC | CASSLRTSDNEQFF
. | TRBJ1-3 | TRBV6-2/TRBV6-3 | TRBD1 | TGTGCCAGCAGTCGCCTCGACAGGGACTCTGGAAACACCATATATTTT | CASSRLDRDSGNTIYF
. | TRBJ1-1 | TRBV19 | . | TGTGCCAGTGGTCCCAGGGGCACTGAAGCTTTCTTT | CASGPRGTEAFF
. | TRBJ2-5 | TRBV19 | . | TGTGCCAGTAGTATACGCACAGACCAAGAGACCCAGTACTTC | CASSIRTDQETQYF
. | TRBJ2-4 | TRBV7-8 | TRBD2 | TGTGCCAGCAGCCCCGGGACTAGAAACATTCAGTACTTC | CASSPGTRNIQYF
. | TRBJ2-2 | TRBV11-2 | . | TGTGCCAGCAGCTCGAGGCCCACCGGGGAGCTGTTTTTT | CASSSRPTGELFF
. | TRBJ1-2 | TRBV6-2/TRBV6-3 | TRBD1 | TGTGCCAGCAGCTCCGCCGGGACAGGAGATGGCTATGGCTACACCTTC | CASSSAGTGDGYGYTF
. | TRBJ1-2 | TRBV24-1 | TRBD1 | TGTGCCACCAGTGAAGGGAGACAGGGGACAAGCGGCTACACCTTC | CATSEGRQGTSGYTF
. | TRBJ2-2 | TRBV7-3 | TRBD2 | TGTGCCAGCAGTCGGCGTGATCGAGCGGGAGTTCCCGGGGAGCTGTTTTTT | CASSRRDRAGVPGELFF
. | TRBJ2-1 | TRBV28 | . | TGTGCCAGCAGGATACAGGGCTATGAGCAGTTCTTC | CASRIQGYEQFF
. | TRBJ1-5 | TRBV5-6 | TRBD1 | TGTGCCAGCAGCAAGAAGGGGGCCGGTGGCAATCAGCCCCAGCATTTT | CASSKKGAGGNQPQHF
. | TRBJ2-1 | TRBV7-9 | TRBD2 | TGTGCCAGCAGCCCCCCTAGCGGGAGGGCCGGCAGCAATGAGCAGTTCTTC | CASSPPSGRAGSNEQFF
. | TRBJ2-7 | TRBV25-1 | TRBD1 | TGTGCCAGCAGGGGACAGGGGATGGCGTACGAGCAGTACTTC | CASRGQGMAYEQYF
. | TRBJ2-3 | TRBV5-4 | TRBD2 | TGTGCCAGCAGCCCTACTAGCGGCGGGGAAGATACGCAGTATTTT | CASSPTSGGEDTQYF
. | TRBJ1-1 | TRBV2 | . | TGTGCCAGCAGTCCCCGGGGGGGCCGGATGAACACTGAAGCTTTCTTT | CASSPRGGRMNTEAFF
. | TRBJ2-3 | TRBV25-1 | . | TGTGCCAGCAGTGAATATCGTGGGCCAGATACGCAGTATTTT | CASSEYRGPDTQYF
. | TRBJ2-5 | TRBV4-3 | . | TGCGCCAGCAGCCAAGAGGAGAGAGAGACCCAGTACTTC | CASSQEERETQYF
. | TRBJ2-2 | TRBV5-1 | TRBD1 | TGCGCCAGCAGCTTGTCGGGGACAGGGTTCACCGGGGAGCTGTTTTTT | CASSLSGTGFTGELFF
. | TRBJ2-2 | TRBV3-1/TRBV3-2 | TRBD2 | TGTGCCAGCAGCCGGACTAGCGGGAGAGGGGGGACCGGGGAGCTGTTTTTT | CASSRTSGRGGTGELFF
. | TRBJ2-3 | TRBV7-9 | TRBD1 | TGTGCCAGCAGCTTAGTCGGGACAGGGGCTACAGATACGCAGTATTTT | CASSLVGTGATDTQYF
. | TRBJ2-5 | TRBV7-9 | TRBD2 | TGTGCCAGCAGCTTCCAGCGGGAGGTTCCAGAGACCCAGTACTTC | CASSFQREVPETQYF
. | TRBJ2-7 | TRBV3-1/TRBV3-2 | . | TGTGCCAGCGGGCAATCCTACGAGCAGTACTTC | CASGQSYEQYF
. | TRBJ2-5 | TRBV18 | TRBD2 | TGTGCCAGCTCCCCGAGCGGGATTGGCGGAGAGACCCAGTACTTC | CASSPSGIGGETQYF
. | TRBJ2-5 | TRBV6-1 | . | TGTGCCAGCAGTGAGGTACCACAGCGGGCGGCCCAAGAGACCCAGTACTTC | CASSEVPQRAAQETQYF
. | TRBJ2-4 | TRBV10-3 | TRBD2 | TGTGCCATCAGTGCTGGGACTAGCGGAGCCAAAAACATTCAGTACTTC | CAISAGTSGAKNIQYF
. | TRBJ2-3 | TRBV6-5 | TRBD1 | TGTGCCAGCAGTTACAGGACAGGGGGACCGGGAGATACGCAGTATTTT | CASSYRTGGPGDTQYF
. | TRBJ2-7 | TRBV28 | TRBD1 | TGTGCCAGCAGCAGGGGGTCCTACGAGCAGTACTTC | CASSRGSYEQYF
. | TRBJ2-7 | TRBV7-2 | . | TGTGCCAGCAGCTTAGCGTGGGGGACTCGAGGCGAGCAGTACTTC | CASSLAWGTRGEQYF
. | TRBJ2-1 | TRBV7-2 | TRBD2 | TGTGCCAGCAGCCTATCTAGCGGTCTCAATGAGCAGTTCTTC | CASSLSSGLNEQFF
. | TRBJ2-7 | TRBV11-2 | . | TGTGCCAGCAGCGAAAGCCGTCTCGAGCAGTACTTC | CASSESRLEQYF
. | TRBJ1-6 | TRBV10-3 | TRBD1 | TGTGCCATCAGTGATCGACAGGGAGTGGGTTCACCCCTCCACTTT | CAISDRQGVGSPLHF
. | TRBJ1-1 | TRBV11-2 | TRBD1 | TGTGCCAGCAGCTCCCGGGACAGAAACATGAACACTGAAGCTTTCTTT | CASSSRDRNMNTEAFF
. | TRBJ2-1 | TRBV4-2 | TRBD1 | TGTGCCAGCAGCCGTGGGACGGGACAGGGAAGAGCCTACAATGAGCAGTTCTTC | CASSRGTGQGRAYNEQFF
. | TRBJ1-2 | TRBV29-1 | . | TGCAGCGTTGGTCCTATTGAAGGCTACACCTTC | CSVGPIEGYTF
. | TRBJ1-2 | TRBV10-3 | . | TGTGCCATCAGTGAGTCCCGAGGAGAGCGACTTGATGGCTACACCTTC | CAISESRGERLDGYTF
few | TRBJ1-1 | TRBV30 | TRBD1 | TGTGCCTGGAGTCCCGGACAGGGGGAAATGGCTGAAGCTTTCTTT | CAWSPGQGEMAEAFF
. | TRBJ2-5 | TRBV29-1 | . | TGCAGCGGCGCTTTCGGAGAGACCCAGTACTTC | CSGAFGETQYF
. | TRBJ2-7 | TRBV27 | . | TGTGCCAGCAGTTTCCTATCCTCCTACGAGCAGTACTTC | CASSFLSSYEQYF
. | TRBJ2-1 | TRBV9 | TRBD2 | TGTGCCAGCAGCGATAGCGGGGGCTACAATGAGCAGTTCTTC | CASSDSGGYNEQFF
once | TRBJ2-5 | TRBV7-8 | . | TGTGCCAGCACTGCGGGGAAGACCCAGTACTTC | CASTAGKTQYF
. | TRBJ2-1 | TRBV4-2 | . | TGTGCCAGCAGCCAAGATCTATCGCGGTACAATGAGCAGTTCTTC | CASSQDLSRYNEQFF
. | TRBJ2-1 | TRBV5-1 | TRBD2 | TGCGCCAGCAACCCCCGGGCTAGCGGGAGCCCGGGGGGCAATGAGCAGTTCTTC | CASNPRASGSPGGNEQFF
. | TRBJ1-2 | TRBV5-1 | TRBD1 | TGCGCCAGCAGCTTGACCTCGACAGGGAGTGATGGCTACACCTTC | CASSLTSTGSDGYTF
. | TRBJ2-5 | TRBV5-1 | TRBD2 | TGCGCCAGCAGCCCCGGGACTAGCGTTCAAGAGACCCAGTACTTC | CASSPGTSVQETQYF
. | TRBJ2-6 | TRBV7-3 | . | TGTGCCAGCAGCTTAACGGCCGGGTCTGGGGCCAACGTCCTGACTTTC | CASSLTAGSGANVLTF
. | TRBJ2-2 | TRBV2 | . | TGTGCCAGCGGGGTTCGGACAGACCATAACACCGGGGAGCTGTTTTTT | CASGVRTDHNTGELFF
. | TRBJ1-5 | TRBV5-6 | . | TGTGCCAGCAGCTTGGAGTCAGGGAGCAATCAGCCCCAGCATTTT | CASSLESGSNQPQHF
. | TRBJ2-7 | TRBV3-1/TRBV3-2 | TRBD1 | TGTGCCAGCAGCGTCCGACAGGGGAGGAGCGAGCAGTACTTC | CASSVRQGRSEQYF
. | TRBJ2-3 | TRBV5-1 | TRBD1 | TGCGCCAGCAGCCGGACAGGGGCAATTAGCACAGATACGCAGTATTTT | CASSRTGAISTDTQYF
. | TRBJ2-6 | TRBV24-1 | . | TGTGCCACCAGTGATGGGTTGGGAGCTGGGGCCAACGTCCTGACTTTC | CATSDGLGAGANVLTF
. | TRBJ2-7 | TRBV3-1/TRBV3-2 | TRBD2 | TGTGCCAGCAGCCAAGGGGGGGGATACGAGCAGTACTTC | CASSQGGGYEQYF
. | TRBJ2-7 | TRBV2 | . | TGTGCCAGCAGCCAGAAGGGGCCCCCCTCCTACGAGCAGTACTTC | CASSQKGPPSYEQYF